This is a list of T cell receptor beta chains from one sample in a study of blood T cell repertoires in COVID-19. The table came from immunoSEQ multiplex PCR; TCRdb's copy has only in-frame clones and leaves some out. The sample lists roughly 51,000 clones, about 86% seen once, with roughly 2.9% in the top ten. Sequenced input: peripheral blood. The receptors here all came from a woman aged 80 or over with acute or convalescent COVID-19. Both conserved end residues are part of each CDR3. D genes are given only for firm matches. The size entry is marked missing in some rows and otherwise reads once, few, many or a size class.

j_call	d_call	v_call	clone_size	cdr3_length	cdr3_nt	cdr3_aa
TRBJ2-7	TRBD1	TRBV7-2	few	14	TGTGCCAGCAGCCTGGACAGGGGGTCCTACGAGCAGTACTTC	CASSLDRGSYEQYF
TRBJ1-1	.	TRBV20-1	.	11	TGCAGTACCACAGGGACCACTGAAGCTTTCTTT	CSTTGTTEAFF
TRBJ2-7	TRBD1	TRBV3-1/TRBV3-2	.	15	TGTGCCAGCAGCCTCGGACAGGGGGGCCCCTACGAGCAGTACTTC	CASSLGQGGPYEQYF
TRBJ1-6	TRBD1	TRBV5-4	.	14	TGTGCCAGCACTCTGACAGGGGCCAATTCACCCCTCCACTTT	CASTLTGANSPLHF
TRBJ1-4	TRBD1	TRBV7-6	.	15	TGTGCCAGCAGCTCTACACAGGGGGGTAATGAAAAACTGTTTTTT	CASSSTQGGNEKLFF
TRBJ1-3	TRBD1	TRBV6-6	.	17	TGTGCCAGCAGTCGCACAGGGGGCGCTAAGACTGGAAACACCATATATTTT	CASSRTGGAKTGNTIYF
TRBJ2-2	.	TRBV5-6	.	16	TGTGCCAGCAGCTTGTTGGGCAGGGGGAACACCGGGGAGCTGTTTTTT	CASSLLGRGNTGELFF
TRBJ2-7	TRBD1	TRBV3-1/TRBV3-2	.	13	TGTGCCAGCAGTCGGGGACAGTCCTACGAGCAGTACTTC	CASSRGQSYEQYF
TRBJ1-5	.	TRBV12-3/TRBV12-4	.	13	TGTGCCAGCAGTTTCGGGGGGGGTCAGCCCCAGCATTTT	CASSFGGGQPQHF
TRBJ1-1	TRBD1	TRBV7-9	.	18	TGTGCCAGCAGCCCTTCCAGGGGGCTCAGGGTCATGAACACTGAAGCTTTCTTT	CASSPSRGLRVMNTEAFF
TRBJ1-2	.	TRBV12-3/TRBV12-4	.	13	TGTGCCAGCAGGCCGGACAAGTTGTATGGCTACACCTTC	CASRPDKLYGYTF
TRBJ2-7	TRBD1	TRBV5-1	.	15	TGCGCCAGCAGCACTTCCGGGACAGCTTTCTACGAGCAGTACTTC	CASSTSGTAFYEQYF
TRBJ2-7	TRBD1	TRBV5-6	.	17	TGTGCCAGCAGCCCAATAACGACAGGGGAGAGGCCCTACGAGCAGTACTTC	CASSPITTGERPYEQYF
TRBJ2-7	TRBD2	TRBV5-1	.	15	TGCGCCAGCAGCCCCCCTAGCGGGGGGCCCGGGGAGCAGTACTTC	CASSPPSGGPGEQYF
TRBJ1-1	.	TRBV14	.	13	TGTGCCAGCAGCCCAATGAGGCACCTTGAAGCTTTCTTT	CASSPMRHLEAFF
TRBJ2-3	.	TRBV7-2	.	14	TGTGCCAGCAGCAACGGGGGATCAATAGATACGCAGTATTTT	CASSNGGSIDTQYF
TRBJ2-7	TRBD1	TRBV2	.	15	TGTGCCAGCACCGAGGGACAGGGGGTTCCCTACGAGCAGTACTTC	CASTEGQGVPYEQYF
TRBJ1-1	.	TRBV7-2	.	16	TGTGCCAGCAGCTCACGGGGGGCAGGACCGAACACTGAAGCTTTCTTT	CASSSRGAGPNTEAFF
TRBJ1-1	TRBD1	TRBV4-2	.	18	TGTGCCAGCAGCCCACGTTATAGACAGGGGAGGTTGGGCACTGAAGCTTTCTTT	CASSPRYRQGRLGTEAFF
TRBJ2-5	TRBD2	TRBV6-4	once	15	TGTGCCAGCAGCCCCTCGGGGGGGCTGGGAGAGACCCAGTACTTC	CASSPSGGLGETQYF
TRBJ1-6	.	TRBV13	once	14	TGTGCCAGCAGCCACGGACAGTATAATTCACCCCTCCACTTT	CASSHGQYNSPLHF
TRBJ1-6	.	TRBV27	.	15	TGTGCCAGCAGTCCCCGGGAGGTTTATAATTCACCCCTCCACTTT	CASSPREVYNSPLHF
TRBJ2-1	TRBD2	TRBV27	.	16	TGTGCCAGCAGTCCCCAGACTAGCGGGGGGGCCGGTGAGCAGTTCTTC	CASSPQTSGGAGEQFF
TRBJ1-2	TRBD1	TRBV18	.	14	TGTGCCAGCTCACCTGAGACAGGGATCTATGGCTACACCTTC	CASSPETGIYGYTF
TRBJ2-3	TRBD1	TRBV11-2	.	15	TGTGCCAGCAGCTTGGGGACAGGGTGGGAGGATACGCAGTATTTT	CASSLGTGWEDTQYF
TRBJ2-3	TRBD2	TRBV18	.	16	TGTGCCAGCTCACCACCGGCTAGCGGACACACAGATACGCAGTATTTT	CASSPPASGHTDTQYF
TRBJ1-2	.	TRBV5-4	.	16	TGTGCCAGCAGCTCGGGGGGCGGGACTTCTAACTATGGCTACACCTTC	CASSSGGGTSNYGYTF
TRBJ2-3	TRBD2	TRBV5-4	.	15	TGTGCCAGCAGCTTGGATAGCGGGGGGCTCGATACGCAGTATTTT	CASSLDSGGLDTQYF
TRBJ2-1	TRBD1	TRBV19	once	14	TGTGCCAGTAGTATCCCCGGGACAGGTGGTGTGCAGTTCTTC	CASSIPGTGGVQFF
TRBJ1-1	.	TRBV29-1	.	13	TGCAGCGTTGGGTGGGCGATGGGCACTGAAGCTTTCTTT	CSVGWAMGTEAFF
TRBJ2-7	TRBD1	TRBV7-8	.	15	TGTGCCAGCAGCCACGGACAGGGGAGTTTTTACGAGCAGTACTTC	CASSHGQGSFYEQYF
TRBJ1-6	TRBD1	TRBV5-6	.	13	TGTGCCAGCAATGGACAGGGGAATTCACCCCTCCACTTT	CASNGQGNSPLHF
TRBJ1-5	TRBD1	TRBV30	few	14	TGTGCCTGGAGTGGGACAGGGGCCATACAGCCCCAGCATTTT	CAWSGTGAIQPQHF
TRBJ1-2	.	TRBV15	.	14	TGTGCCACCAGCAGAGATGTGGTTCAGGGAGGCTACACCTTC	CATSRDVVQGGYTF
TRBJ2-7	TRBD1	TRBV27	.	13	TGTGCCAGTCGGACAGGGGGCTCCTACGAGCAGTACTTC	CASRTGGSYEQYF
TRBJ1-1	TRBD1	TRBV15	.	14	TGTGCCACCAGCAGAGTAGGAACAGGGGGCGAACCTTTCTTT	CATSRVGTGGEPFF
TRBJ2-3	TRBD2	TRBV6-6	.	16	TGTGCCAGCAGTTCGGGACTAGCGGGGAGCACAGATACGCAGTATTTT	CASSSGLAGSTDTQYF
TRBJ1-1	TRBD1	TRBV7-9	.	12	TGTGCCAGCAGCCAGACAGGGGCTGAAGCTTTCTTT	CASSQTGAEAFF
TRBJ2-1	TRBD1	TRBV6-5	few	15	TGTGCCAGCAGTTACGTACAGGGGCCGAATCCTGAGCAGTTCTTC	CASSYVQGPNPEQFF
TRBJ1-2	.	TRBV27	.	15	TGTGCCAGCAGTTTATCGTTCAGATCTAACTATGGCTACACCTTC	CASSLSFRSNYGYTF
TRBJ1-3	.	TRBV19	.	13	TGTGCCAGTAGTACTTTCCCTGGAAACACCATATATTTT	CASSTFPGNTIYF
TRBJ1-3	.	TRBV6-5	.	13	TGTGCCAGCAGTCCCGGGGACAGAAACACCATATATTTT	CASSPGDRNTIYF
TRBJ1-2	.	TRBV6-2/TRBV6-3	once	13	TGTGCCAGCAGTTACTCGGCAGGGTTTGGCTACACCTTC	CASSYSAGFGYTF
TRBJ1-2	TRBD1	TRBV5-6	.	17	TGTGCCAGCAGCTTGGGTCGAGGGGGCGGAACTAACTATGGCTACACCTTC	CASSLGRGGGTNYGYTF
TRBJ2-1	.	TRBV5-6	.	15	TGTGCCAGCAGCTTGGGATCAAGGGAGGCAAATGAGCAGTTCTTC	CASSLGSREANEQFF
TRBJ1-4	.	TRBV5-1	.	13	TGCGCCAGCAGCTTGTCGGCTAATGAAAAACTGTTTTTT	CASSLSANEKLFF
TRBJ1-4	.	TRBV7-2	few	16	TGTGCCAGCAGCGACGGGCAGGGGTGGTTAGATGAAAAACTGTTTTTT	CASSDGQGWLDEKLFF